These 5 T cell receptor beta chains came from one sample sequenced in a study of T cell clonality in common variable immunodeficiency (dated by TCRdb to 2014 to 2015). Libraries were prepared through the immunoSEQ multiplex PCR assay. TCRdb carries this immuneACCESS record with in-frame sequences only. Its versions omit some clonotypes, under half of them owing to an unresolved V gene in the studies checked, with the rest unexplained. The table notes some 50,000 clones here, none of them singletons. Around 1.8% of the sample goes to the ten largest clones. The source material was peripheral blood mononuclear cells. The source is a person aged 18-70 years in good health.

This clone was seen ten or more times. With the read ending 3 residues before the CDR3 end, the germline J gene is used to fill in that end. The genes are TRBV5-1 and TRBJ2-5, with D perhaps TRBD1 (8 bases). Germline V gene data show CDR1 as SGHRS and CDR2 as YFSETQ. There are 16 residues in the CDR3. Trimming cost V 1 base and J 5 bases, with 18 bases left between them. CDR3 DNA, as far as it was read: TGCGCCAGCAGCTTGCAGGGGGCTAGCGGACGGGAGACC. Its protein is CASSLQGASGRET. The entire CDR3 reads CASSLQGASGRETQYF.

Here the CDR3 reads CASSFVDRGNTEAFF. Partial CDR3 DNA: TGTGCCAGCTCATTCGTGGACAGGGGGAACACTGAA. The chain employs TRBV18 and TRBJ1-1; 9 bases line up with TRBD1. The read falls 3 residues short of the CDR3 end, and the missing part is taken from the germline J gene. The junction had 5 bases not matched to a gene; V was cut back by 5 bases and J by 1 base. CDR3 size: 15 residues. Per germline, CDR1 KGHSH and CDR2 LQKENI. The entire variable domain, with the rest obtained from reference TRBV18 and TRBJ1-1, is as follows: NAGVMQNPRHLVRRRGQEARLRCSPMKGHSHVYWYRQLPEEGLKFMVYLQKENIIDESGMPKERFSAEFPKEGPSILRIQQVVRGDSAAYFCASSFVDRGNTEAFFGQGTRLTVV.

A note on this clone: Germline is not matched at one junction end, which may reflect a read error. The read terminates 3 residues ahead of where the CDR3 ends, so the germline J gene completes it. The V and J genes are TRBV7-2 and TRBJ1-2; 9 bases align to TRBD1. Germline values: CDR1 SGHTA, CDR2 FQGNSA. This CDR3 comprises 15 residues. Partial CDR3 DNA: TGTGCCAGCAGCTCCACCCCGGGACAGGGATATGAC. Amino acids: CASSSTPGQGYD. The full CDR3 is CASSSTPGQGYDYTF. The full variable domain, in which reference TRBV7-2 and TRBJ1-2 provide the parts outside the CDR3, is GAGVSQSPSNKVTEKGKDVELRCDPISGHTALYWYRQSLGQGLEFLIYFQGNSAPDKSGLPSDRFSAERTGGSVSTLTIQRTQQEDSAVYLCASSSTPGQGYDYTFGSGTRLTVV.

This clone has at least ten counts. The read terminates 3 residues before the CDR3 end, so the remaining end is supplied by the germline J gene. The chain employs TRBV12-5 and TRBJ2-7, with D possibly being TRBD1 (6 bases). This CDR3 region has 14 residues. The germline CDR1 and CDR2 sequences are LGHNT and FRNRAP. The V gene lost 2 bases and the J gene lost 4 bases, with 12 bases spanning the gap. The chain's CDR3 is CASGLRTVSYEQYF. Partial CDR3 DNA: TGTGCTAGTGGTTTGAGGACAGTGAGTTACGAG. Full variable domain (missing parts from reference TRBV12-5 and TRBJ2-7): DARVTQTPRHKVTEMGQEVTMRCQPILGHNTVFWYRQTMMQGLELLAYFRNRAPLDDSGMPKDRFSAEMPDATLATLKIQPSEPRDSAVYFCASGLRTVSYEQYFGPGTRLTVT.

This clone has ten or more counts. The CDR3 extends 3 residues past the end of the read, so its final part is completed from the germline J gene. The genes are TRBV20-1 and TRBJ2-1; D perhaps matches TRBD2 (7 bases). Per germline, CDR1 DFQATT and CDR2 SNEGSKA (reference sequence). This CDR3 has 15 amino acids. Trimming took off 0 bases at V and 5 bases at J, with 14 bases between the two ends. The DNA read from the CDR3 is TGCAGTGCTAGAGATTGGGGGCTAGCGGACAATGAG. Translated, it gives CSARDWGLADNE. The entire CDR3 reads CSARDWGLADNEQFF.